A single sample gave rise to the 13 T cell receptor beta chains below, sequenced in a study of cytomegalovirus exposure and HLA in healthy donors. The primer mix had 60 Vbeta and 13 Jbeta primers. Assay: immunoSEQ multiplex PCR; the TCRdb copy retains only in-frame clones and omits some. The profile shows around 95,000 clones, 65% to 90% of them singletons. What was sequenced was PBMCs. The origin of the receptors is a man younger than 40 in good health and CMV-seropositive.

The chain recombines TRBV2 with TRBJ2-5, with D unclear. Germline assignment: CDR1 SNHLY and CDR2 FYNNEI. The CDR3 contains 15 residues. V lost 2 bases and J 5 bases, leaving 15 bases between the germline ends. The CDR3 sequence: CASSENFGSRETQYF. As DNA, the CDR3 is TGTGCCAGCAGTGAAAATTTCGGTTCACGGGAGACCCAGTACTTC. The entire variable domain, with the rest obtained from reference TRBV2 and TRBJ2-5, is as follows: EPEVTQTPSHQVTQMGQEVILRCVPISNHLYFYWYRQILGQKVEFLVSFYNNEISEKSEIFDDQFSVERPDGSNFTLKIRSTKLEDSAMYFCASSENFGSRETQYFGPGTRLLVL.

This clone has just one count. This rearrangement joins TRBV6-6 to TRBJ1-4; TRBD1 is a possible D gene (5 bases). V lost 8 bases, J lost 5 bases, and 12 bases lay in between. Germline V gene lookup returns CDR1 MNHNY and CDR2 SVGAGI (reference sequence). The CDR3 covers 13 residues. The CDR3 protein is CASSGGTNEKLFF. The DNA for the CDR3 is TGTGCCAGCTCCGGGGGGACGAATGAAAAACTGTTTTTT.

The chain carries TRBV5-1 and TRBJ2-7; 8 bases fit TRBD1. The CDR3 is 13 residues long. With 2 bases clipped from V and 4 bases from J, the junction kept 2 bases outside the gene matches. Per the germline V gene, CDR1 is SGHRS and CDR2 is YFSETQ. CDR3 in amino acids: CASSFRTGYEQYF. The CDR3 bases are TGCGCCAGCAGCTTTCGGACAGGGTACGAGCAGTACTTC. Drawing the rest from reference TRBV5-1 and TRBJ2-7, the complete variable domain is KAGVTQTPRYLIKTRGQQVTLSCSPISGHRSVSWYQQTPGQGLQFLFEYFSETQRNKGNFPGRFSGRQFSNSRSEMNVSTLELGDSALYLCASSFRTGYEQYFGPGTRLTVT.

This chain links TRBV28 with TRBJ2-2; no reliable D call. Trimming pared 8 bases from V and 5 bases from J, leaving 15 bases between. In germline, CDR1 is MDHEN, CDR2 SYDVKM. The CDR3 sequence is 14 residues long. The DNA for the CDR3 is TGTGCCAGCGTTGCAACCCGGTGGACCGGGGAGCTGTTTTTT. It yields the protein CASVATRWTGELFF.

V gene TRBV9 combines with J gene TRBJ1-1; maybe TRBD1 (5 bases). CDR1 SGDLS and CDR2 YYNGEE come from the germline V gene. The CDR3 contains 13 residues. Trimming left V 0 bases short and J 12 bases short, with 15 bases between. CDR3 DNA sequence: TGTGCCAGCAGCGTAGATCTGCAGGGCGAGACTTTCTTT. It codes for CASSVDLQGETFF.

The chain employs TRBV5-6 and TRBJ2-3, with D possibly being TRBD2 (6 bases). This CDR3 is built from 16 residues. CDR1 is SGHDT, CDR2 YYEEEE, per germline. V lost 5 bases and J 1 base, leaving 17 bases between the germline ends. For the CDR3, the DNA is TGTGCCAGCAGTGATTTAGCGGACCCGGGCACAGATACGCAGTATTTT. Encoded protein: CASSDLADPGTDTQYF.

The V gene is TRBV15, the J gene TRBJ2-7; 8 nucleotides line up with TRBD1. J was trimmed by 2 bases and V by 3 bases; bases with no gene match: 6. This CDR3 comprises 15 residues. Germline assignment: CDR1 LNHNV and CDR2 YYDKDF (reference sequence). CDR3 DNA: TGTGCCACCAGCAGGCCCGGGACAGGAGCCTACGAGCAGTACTTC. It codes for CATSRPGTGAYEQYF.

Remarks on this clone: One junction end disagrees with the germline gene, perhaps due to a read error. The chain uses TRBV7-9 and TRBJ2-1; D possibly corresponds to TRBD1 (8 bases). Germline-derived CDR1 and CDR2 are SEHNR and FQNEAQ (reference sequence). The CDR3 consists of 13 residues. The CDR3 DNA is TGTTCCAGCAGCAGCGGGACAGGTGATGAGCAGTTCTTC. The encoded protein is CSSSSGTGDEQFF. The full variable domain, completed using reference TRBV7-9 and TRBJ2-1, is DTGVSQNPRHKITKRGQNVTFRCDPISEHNRLYWYRQTLGQGPEFLTYFQNEAQLEKSRLLSDRFSAERPKGSFSTLEIQRTEQGDSAMYLCSSSSGTGDEQFFGPGTRLTVL.

The chain is built from TRBV18 and TRBJ2-2, with 9 bases that match TRBD2. J gave up 6 bases and V 1 base, and 9 bases lay outside the gene matches. The CDR3 is 17 amino acids. Germline V CDR1 and CDR2: KGHSH, LQKENI. The CDR3 nucleotides read TGTGCCAGCTCACCACGGAGTAGCGGGAGTGTCGCCGGGGAGCTGTTTTTT. Translated, it gives CASSPRSSGSVAGELFF. The variable domain in full, with the rest retrieved from reference TRBV18 and TRBJ2-2, is NAGVMQNPRHLVRRRGQEARLRCSPMKGHSHVYWYRQLPEEGLKFMVYLQKENIIDESGMPKERFSAEFPKEGPSILRIQQVVRGDSAAYFCASSPRSSGSVAGELFFGEGSRLTVL.

This clone was observed many times. The chain is built from TRBV7-9 and TRBJ2-5, with 9 bases fitting TRBD1. The V and J ends lost 5 bases and 4 bases, in that order; junction bases with no gene match: 8. The V gene's germline CDR1 is SEHNR and CDR2 FQNEAQ (reference sequence). There are 15 residues in the CDR3. In DNA form, the CDR3 reads TGTGCCAGCAGCCACCCGGACAGGGGTAGAGAGACCCAGTACTTC. Translated: CASSHPDRGRETQYF.

This chain links TRBV2 with TRBJ1-2; D is perhaps TRBD1 (5 bases). The CDR3 is 14 amino acids. Germline V lookup: CDR1 SNHLY, CDR2 FYNNEI. V was cut by 4 bases and J by 3 bases, with 12 bases left in between. The CDR3 reads CASSGTGVDYGYTF. DNA for the CDR3: TGTGCCAGCAGTGGCACGGGGGTGGACTATGGCTACACCTTC.

This chain uses TRBV5-5 with TRBJ1-5; 7 bases agree with TRBD1. Germline V gives CDR1 SGHKS, CDR2 YYEKEE (reference sequence). V lost 6 bases to trimming and J lost 1 base; unmatched junction nucleotides: 4. The CDR3 extends over 14 amino acids. CDR3 sequence: CASNDRASNQPQHF. The CDR3 nucleotides are TGTGCCAGCAACGACAGGGCAAGCAATCAGCCCCAGCATTTT.

The chain uses TRBV5-6 and TRBJ2-6; no reliable D call. The CDR3 covers 17 residues. Germline CDR1 SGHDT, CDR2 YYEEEE. V was shortened by 1 base and J by 1 base, with 12 bases between the two germline ends. The CDR3 bases are TGTGCCAGCAGCTTGTCCGAAACGGTTTCTGGGGCCAACGTCCTGACTTTC. Amino acid sequence: CASSLSETVSGANVLTF.